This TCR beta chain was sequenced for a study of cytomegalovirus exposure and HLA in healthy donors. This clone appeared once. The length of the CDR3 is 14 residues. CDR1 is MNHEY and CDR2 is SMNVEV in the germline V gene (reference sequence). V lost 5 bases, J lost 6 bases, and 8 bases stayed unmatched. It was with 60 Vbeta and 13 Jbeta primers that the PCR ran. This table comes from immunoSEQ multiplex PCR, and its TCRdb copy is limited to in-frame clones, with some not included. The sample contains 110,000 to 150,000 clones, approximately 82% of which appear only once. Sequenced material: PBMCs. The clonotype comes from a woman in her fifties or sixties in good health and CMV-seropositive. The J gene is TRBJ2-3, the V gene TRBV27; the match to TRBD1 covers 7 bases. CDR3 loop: CASSERGGVDTQYF. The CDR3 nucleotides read TGTGCCAGCAGTGAAAGAGGGGGCGTTGATACGCAGTATTTT.